These 26 T cell receptor beta chains were sequenced from one sample in a study of technical replicates of blood from a handful of donors. Data came from immunoSEQ multiplex PCR; TCRdb stores just in-frame clones and leaves some out. The sample holds around 97,000 clones, roughly 96% seen once. The sequencing sample was made of T cells isolated from PBMCs. Every receptor here comes from a human donor in good health.

The rearrangement uses TRBV27 and TRBJ2-7, with 7 bases aligning to TRBD1. Per germline, CDR1 MNHEY and CDR2 SMNVEV (reference sequence). The CDR3 runs 14 residues. J lost 1 base, V lost 3 bases, and 3 bases had no gene match. CDR3 DNA sequence: TGTGCCAGCAGTTTTAGGGGGCGATCCTACGAGCAGTACTTC. This encodes CASSFRGRSYEQYF.

The J gene is TRBJ1-2, the V gene TRBV6-5, with D possibly matching TRBD1 (5 bases). The CDR3 sequence is 14 residues long. The germline V gene encodes CDR1 MNHEY and CDR2 SVGAGI. V was pared by 7 bases and J by 5 bases, with 17 bases between. In DNA, the CDR3 is TGTGCCAGCACCAAGACAGTGGATGGGTATGGCTACACCTTC. This translates into CASTKTVDGYGYTF.

The J gene is TRBJ2-2, the V gene TRBV7-9; no clear D gene. The CDR3 loop spans 11 amino acids. V dropped 7 bases and J dropped 3 bases, with 3 bases sitting between them. Germline V gene data show CDR1 as SEHNR and CDR2 as FQNEAQ (reference sequence). The CDR3 region has the DNA TGTGCCAGCATCGACACCGGGGAGCTGTTTTTT. It specifies CASIDTGELFF.

This clone appeared once. V and J are TRBV18 and TRBJ2-1; 8 bases are a match to TRBD1. CDR1 and CDR2 (germline): KGHSH, LQKENI. The CDR3 loop spans 13 amino acids. The V and J ends lost 6 bases and 5 bases, in that order; junction bases with no gene match: 3. The DNA for the CDR3 is TGTGCCAGCTCCGACAGGGGAAACAATGAGCAGTTCTTC. Translating gives CASSDRGNNEQFF. The complete variable domain, with remaining parts taken from reference TRBV18 and TRBJ2-1, reads NAGVMQNPRHLVRRRGQEARLRCSPMKGHSHVYWYRQLPEEGLKFMVYLQKENIIDESGMPKERFSAEFPKEGPSILRIQQVVRGDSAAYFCASSDRGNNEQFFGPGTRLTVL.

The chain employs TRBV6-1 and TRBJ1-5; 11 nucleotides line up with TRBD1. CDR3 length equals 15 residues. Per germline, CDR1 MNHNS and CDR2 SASEGT. The junction had 5 bases not matched to a gene; V was cut back by 4 bases and J by 6 bases. The CDR3 DNA sequence: TGTGCCAGCAGTGTTTTGGACAGGGGGCGTCAGCCCCAGCATTTT. It translates to CASSVLDRGRQPQHF.

This chain connects TRBV11-2 to TRBJ2-1; 8 bases agree with TRBD2. Per the germline V gene, CDR1 is SGHAT and CDR2 is FQNNGV. Trimming took 4 bases from V and 4 from J; bases not matched to a gene: 12. The CDR3 is made up of 17 amino acids. CDR3 coding DNA: TGTGCCAGCAGCTCCCCTCTTAACAGCGGGGGTTACAATGAGCAGTTCTTC. Protein: CASSSPLNSGGYNEQFF.

This sequence joins TRBV29-1 and TRBJ1-2, with 7 nucleotides matching TRBD1. This CDR3 has 14 amino acids. With 3 bases clipped from V and 2 bases from J, the junction kept 6 bases outside the gene matches. CDR1 is SQVTM and CDR2 is ANQGSEA in the germline V gene. The CDR3 protein is CSVEVGGENYGYTF. The CDR3 DNA follows: TGCAGCGTTGAGGTAGGGGGCGAAAACTATGGCTACACCTTC.

The chain has TRBV7-8 and TRBJ1-2; D possibly corresponds to TRBD1 (6 bases). The germline CDR1 and CDR2 sequences are SGHVS and FQNEAQ. The CDR3 spans 14 residues. The ends were cut back, 5 bases at V and 7 bases at J, with 17 bases in the middle. Here the CDR3 reads CASSLKQGTGGYTF. In DNA, the CDR3 is TGTGCCAGCAGCCTAAAACAGGGTACGGGTGGCTACACCTTC.

In this sample, this clone turned up once. This rearrangement joins TRBV5-4 to TRBJ2-7, with 8 bases lining up with TRBD1. With V trimmed by 1 base and J by 5 bases, 5 bases remained unmatched. CDR1 and CDR2 (germline): SGHNT, YYREEE (reference sequence). CDR3 length: 14 residues. The CDR3 nucleotides read TGTGCCAGCAGCTTGTATCCAGGGGGCGACGAGCAGTACTTC. It is translated as CASSLYPGGDEQYF.

J is TRBJ2-3 and V is TRBV14, with TRBD2 identical over 12 bases. This CDR3 comprises 16 residues. In germline, CDR1 is SGHDN, CDR2 FVKESK. The V segment lost 2 bases and the J segment 6 bases; nucleotides outside the gene matches: 6. The CDR3 is CASSQRLAGVRDTQYF. CDR3 bases: TGTGCCAGCAGCCAACGACTAGCGGGAGTTCGGGATACGCAGTATTTT.

CDR3 nucleotide sequence: TGTGCCAGCAGCGTTAGACCTAGCGGGACTAGCACAGATACGCAGTATTTT. Translation gives CASSVRPSGTSTDTQYF. V usage is TRBV9 and J usage is TRBJ2-3, with 9 bases matching TRBD2. CDR1 is SGDLS, CDR2 YYNGEE, per germline. The CDR3 consists of 17 residues. V shed 2 bases and J 0 bases; nucleotides not matched to a gene: 7.

This chain joins TRBV7-2 and TRBJ1-1; D possibly corresponds to TRBD1 (5 bases). From germline, CDR1 is SGHTA and CDR2 FQGNSA. Trimming took off 7 bases at V and 3 bases at J, with 18 bases between the two ends. CDR3 length equals 15 residues. The CDR3 sequence: CASNFPKRGDTEAFF. The CDR3 nucleotides read TGTGCCAGCAACTTTCCTAAACGGGGGGACACTGAAGCTTTCTTT.

This clone was recorded only once. DNA for the CDR3: TGTGCCAGCAGTCGAAGCGGGAACCCCTACAATGAGCAGTTCTTC. This gives the protein CASSRSGNPYNEQFF. The chain links TRBV2 to TRBJ2-1, with 7 bases lining up with TRBD2. Trimming removed 5 bases from V and 2 bases from J; junction bases left unmatched: 6. The CDR3 has 15 residues. Germline V gives CDR1 SNHLY, CDR2 FYNNEI.

The CDR3 reads CASSKEGPCLDRPRGTEAFF. CDR3 bases: TGTGCCAGCAGCAAAGAGGGCCCCTGTCTCGACAGGCCCCGCGGAACTGAAGCTTTCTTT. V is TRBV21-1 and J is TRBJ1-1; TRBD1 is taken as the D call from the table, unchecked against the DNA. TRBV21-1 is tagged as a pseudogene. The CDR3 length is 20 residues.

The rearrangement uses TRBV11-3 and TRBJ2-6; D unclear. The CDR3 extends over 15 amino acids. Germline V gene data show CDR1 as SGHNT and CDR2 as YENEEA. Between the trimmed V and J ends, which lost 5 bases and 6 bases, there was a span of 14 bases. This chain's CDR3 is CASSHPGPSANVLTF. The CDR3, as DNA: TGTGCCAGCAGCCATCCTGGGCCCTCGGCCAACGTCCTGACTTTC.

J is TRBJ2-2 and V is TRBV10-3, with unresolved D. V lost 3 bases and J 6 bases, leaving 8 bases between the germline ends. The CDR3 is made up of 13 amino acids. Germline assignment: CDR1 ENHRY and CDR2 SYGVKD. DNA of the CDR3: TGTGCCATCAGTGAAACAGAAGCCGGGGAGCTGTTTTTT. Encoded protein: CAISETEAGELFF.

The CDR3 reads CSIRDSARDEQYF. CDR3 DNA sequence: TGCAGCATCCGGGACTCGGCTCGAGACGAGCAGTACTTC. The chain is built from TRBV29-1 and TRBJ2-7; tentative D call: TRBD2 (6 bases). V was shortened by 8 bases and J by 5 bases, with 19 bases between the two germline ends. The germline CDR1 and CDR2 sequences are SQVTM and ANQGSEA. CDR3 length: 13 residues.

The chain uses TRBV18 and TRBJ2-7; tentatively, D is TRBD2 (6 bases). Germline V gene data show CDR1 as KGHSH and CDR2 as LQKENI. The CDR3 is made up of 18 amino acids. Trimming took 6 bases from V and 6 from J, leaving 30 bases between them. The CDR3 nucleotides read TGTGCCAGCTCCCCGCAAGGAGGGCCGGGACTTTCTCCGCGCGAGCAGTACTTC. As protein: CASSPQGGPGLSPREQYF.

In its sample, this clone was seen a few times. The chain has TRBV19 and TRBJ1-1, with D perhaps matching TRBD1 (5 bases). The length of the CDR3 is 13 residues. Germline CDR1 reads LNHDA; CDR2 reads SQIVND (reference sequence). Between the trimmed V and J ends, which lost 11 bases and 4 bases, there was a span of 17 bases. The CDR3 here is CAGRATAGTEAFF. In DNA, the CDR3 is TGTGCCGGAAGAGCGACAGCCGGCACTGAAGCTTTCTTT.

For the CDR3, the DNA is TGTGCCAGCAGCGTAGACGACAGGGGGCGAGATACGCAGTATTTT. It yields the protein CASSVDDRGRDTQYF. The chain has TRBV9 and TRBJ2-3, with 10 positions matching TRBD1. This CDR3 region has 15 residues. CDR1 and CDR2 (germline): SGDLS, YYNGEE. J lost 5 bases, V lost 0 bases, and 3 bases had no gene match.

The chain employs TRBV4-1 and TRBJ2-5, with D hard to call. CDR3 length: 16 residues. The germline V and J ends were trimmed by 0 bases and 0 bases, with 11 bases remaining between them. Germline lookup yields CDR1 MGHRA and CDR2 YSYEKL. The CDR3 nucleotides are TGCGCCAGCAGCCAAGAGCCAGGCCAGTACCAAGAGACCCAGTACTTC. This translates into CASSQEPGQYQETQYF.

The V gene is TRBV4-1, the J gene TRBJ1-1, with 8 bases identical to TRBD1. From germline, CDR1 is MGHRA and CDR2 YSYEKL. This CDR3 comprises 17 residues. V was pared by 4 bases and J by 4 bases, with 14 bases of the junction left unmatched. This chain's CDR3 is CASSLIRTGTVSTEAFF. In DNA, the CDR3 is TGCGCCAGCAGCCTTATTAGGACAGGGACGGTGAGCACTGAAGCTTTCTTT.

V usage is TRBV4-1 and J usage is TRBJ2-7; the D gene is possibly TRBD1 (5 bases). Trimming left V 1 base short and J 4 bases short, with 11 bases between. Germline V gene lookup returns CDR1 MGHRA and CDR2 YSYEKL. The CDR3 is 14 residues long. The CDR3 region has the DNA TGCGCCAGCAGCCAAGCAGGGCCGGATTACGAGCAGTACTTC. Residues: CASSQAGPDYEQYF.

The genes are TRBV28 and TRBJ2-1; D might be TRBD2 (7 bases). Germline V lookup: CDR1 MDHEN, CDR2 SYDVKM. CDR3 length: 13 residues. The germline V and J ends were trimmed by 6 bases and 6 bases, with 12 bases remaining between them. The CDR3 region is CASRQGGGNEQFF. The DNA of the CDR3 is TGTGCCAGCAGGCAGGGAGGGGGCAATGAGCAGTTCTTC.

The J gene is TRBJ1-2, the V gene TRBV27; tentatively, D is TRBD1 (5 bases). V lost 6 bases and J 4 bases, leaving 18 bases between the germline ends. The CDR3 contains 15 residues. Per germline, CDR1 MNHEY and CDR2 SMNVEV (reference sequence). The DNA for the CDR3 is TGTGCCAGCAGAGAAGCCCCAGGACAACGCTATGGCTACACCTTC. Protein product: CASREAPGQRYGYTF.

The gene calls are TRBV11-2 and TRBJ2-7; 11 bases agree with TRBD1. Germline lookup yields CDR1 SGHAT and CDR2 FQNNGV. The CDR3 is 15 amino acids. V lost 1 base and J lost 3; bases outside the gene matches: 2. The CDR3 DNA sequence: TGTGCCAGCAGCTTAGTGGGGACAGGGGGCTACGAGCAGTACTTC. It specifies CASSLVGTGGYEQYF.